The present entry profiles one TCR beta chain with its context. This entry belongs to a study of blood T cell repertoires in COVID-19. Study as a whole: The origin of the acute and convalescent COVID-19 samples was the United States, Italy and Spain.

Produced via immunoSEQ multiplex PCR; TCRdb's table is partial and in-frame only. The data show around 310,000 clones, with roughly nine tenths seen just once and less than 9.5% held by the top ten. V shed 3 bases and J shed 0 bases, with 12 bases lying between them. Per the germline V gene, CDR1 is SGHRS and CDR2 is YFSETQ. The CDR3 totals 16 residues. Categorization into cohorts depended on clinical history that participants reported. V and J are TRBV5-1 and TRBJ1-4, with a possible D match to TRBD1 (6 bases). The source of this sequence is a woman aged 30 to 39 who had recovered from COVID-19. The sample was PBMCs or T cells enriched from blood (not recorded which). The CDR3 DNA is TGCGCCAGCAGCTCGACAGGCAGGACAACTAATGAAAAACTGTTTTTT. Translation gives CASSSTGRTTNEKLFF. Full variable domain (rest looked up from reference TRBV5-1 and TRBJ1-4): KAGVTQTPRYLIKTRGQQVTLSCSPISGHRSVSWYQQTPGQGLQFLFEYFSETQRNKGNFPGRFSGRQFSNSRSEMNVSTLELGDSALYLCASSSTGRTTNEKLFFGSGTQLSVL.